The 32 T cell receptor beta chains presented below share a single source sample, sequenced in a study of blood T cell repertoires in COVID-19. Clones were read by immunoSEQ multiplex PCR, and TCRdb kept only the in-frame ones, dropping some. Of approximately 180,000 clones listed, 84% were seen once; the top ten hold around 15%. Material for sequencing was PBMCs or T cells enriched from blood (not recorded which). The receptors were gathered from a man aged 45-65 years who had recovered from COVID-19.

This chain connects TRBV9 to TRBJ2-1; D is unresolved. Germline V lookup: CDR1 SGDLS, CDR2 YYNGEE. CDR3 length: 15 amino acids. V was cut by 3 bases and J by 0 bases, with 10 bases left in between. CDR3: CASSADSPSYNEQFF. Here the CDR3 DNA reads TGTGCCAGCAGCGCGGATAGCCCCTCCTACAATGAGCAGTTCTTC.

The chain recombines TRBV5-8 with TRBJ2-2; a weak D match, TRBD1 (6 bases). This CDR3 is built from 15 residues. V shed 5 bases and J shed 0 bases, with 11 bases lying between them. CDR1 SGHTS and CDR2 YDEGEE come from the germline V gene. Written as DNA, the CDR3 is TGTGCCAGCAGGAAACAGGGCGCGAACACCGGGGAGCTGTTTTTT. Translated, it gives CASRKQGANTGELFF.

The sample holds a few counts of this clone. The gene calls are TRBV20-1 and TRBJ1-6; D not certain. Germline V lookup: CDR1 DFQATT, CDR2 SNEGSKA (reference sequence). The CDR3 consists of 17 residues. Trimming left V 3 bases short and J 0 bases short, with 15 bases between. CDR3 bases: TGCAGTGCTAGTATGCCGGGAGCGAGCTCCTATAATTCACCCCTCCACTTT. Its translation is CSASMPGASSYNSPLHF.

The chain recombines TRBV29-1 with TRBJ1-1; D is perhaps TRBD1 (6 bases). From germline, CDR1 is SQVTM and CDR2 ANQGSEA. V lost 6 bases to trimming and J lost 2 bases, with 10 bases between them. CDR3 length: 12 residues. The CDR3 loop is CSVLDRNTEAFF. In DNA, the CDR3 is TGCAGCGTCTTGGACAGAAACACTGAAGCTTTCTTT.

The rearrangement uses TRBV7-3 and TRBJ1-6; TRBD1 is a possible D gene (5 bases). CDR3 length: 16 residues. CDR1 and CDR2 (germline): SGHTA, FQGTGA. The germline V and J ends were trimmed by 0 bases and 10 bases, with 16 bases remaining between them. This CDR3 is CASSLTSTGRRSPLHF. In nucleotides, the CDR3 is TGTGCCAGCAGCTTAACGTCCACAGGCCGACGGTCACCCCTCCACTTT.

V and J are TRBV5-1 and TRBJ1-1, with TRBD1 matching 11 bases. The CDR3 runs to 14 residues. CDR1 is SGHRS, CDR2 YFSETQ, per germline. V was clipped by 4 bases and J by 6 bases; unmatched bases: 5. CDR3 nucleotides: TGCGCCAGCAGCACCGGACAGGGGGCCTCTGAAGCTTTCTTT. Translated, it gives CASSTGQGASEAFF.

This clone rates as medium-sized. The chain has TRBV6-1 and TRBJ1-1; 9 nucleotides align to TRBD1. Germline CDR1 reads MNHNS; CDR2 reads SASEGT. This CDR3 comprises 15 residues. V shed 1 base, J shed 6 bases, and the junction held 6 bases outside the gene matches. The CDR3 nucleotides are TGTGCCAGCAGTGAAGAGACAGGGGGGGATCCTGAAGCTTTCTTT. Translated: CASSEETGGDPEAFF.

The chain uses TRBV4-1 and TRBJ2-5, with D maybe TRBD2 (6 bases). The ends were cut back, 3 bases at V and 4 bases at J, with 15 bases in the middle. Looked up from germline, CDR1 is MGHRA and CDR2 is YSYEKL. The CDR3 sequence is 15 residues long. CDR3: CASSHPLASGETQYF. DNA for the CDR3: TGCGCCAGCAGCCACCCTCTAGCGTCGGGAGAGACCCAGTACTTC.

J is TRBJ2-7 and V is TRBV5-1, with 9 bases matching TRBD1. Per the germline V gene, CDR1 is SGHRS and CDR2 is YFSETQ. V lost 3 bases and J lost 3; bases outside the gene matches: 10. This CDR3 is built from 16 residues. The CDR3 coding sequence is TGCGCCAGCAGCTCTATCCCGGGACAGGGAAGCTACGAGCAGTACTTC. This gives the protein CASSSIPGQGSYEQYF.

This clone has only one observation. The rearrangement uses TRBV5-4 and TRBJ2-5; a weak D match, TRBD1 (6 bases). The CDR3 covers 13 residues. Germline assignment: CDR1 SGHNT and CDR2 YYREEE (reference sequence). The V gene lost 2 bases and the J gene lost 5 bases, with 10 bases spanning the gap. In nucleotides, the CDR3 is TGTGCCAGCAGCTTAAGGGGGTCGGAGACCCAGTACTTC. Amino acids: CASSLRGSETQYF.

The gene calls are TRBV28 and TRBJ1-2, with a weak D call TRBD1 (5 bases). CDR1 is MDHEN and CDR2 is SYDVKM in the germline V gene. This CDR3 has 15 residues. Trimming removed 6 bases at V and 3 bases at J, with 17 bases between. CDR3 nucleotide sequence: TGTGCCAGCAGCTCGGGAGGGGACGGCGACTATGGCTACACCTTC. Protein sequence: CASSSGGDGDYGYTF.

The genes are TRBV6-1 and TRBJ2-7; TRBD1 aligns across 9 bases. CDR1 is MNHNS, CDR2 SASEGT, per germline. The junction had 8 bases not matched to a gene; V was cut back by 0 bases and J by 2 bases. CDR3 size: 17 residues. In DNA, the CDR3 is TGTGCCAGCAGTGAAGCGTATGCGGGACAGGGTCCCTACGAGCAGTACTTC. This sequence encodes CASSEAYAGQGPYEQYF.

The genes are TRBV10-2 and TRBJ1-6, with a weak D call TRBD1 (6 bases). V was trimmed by 2 bases and J by 6 bases, leaving 17 bases between them. The CDR3 length is 17 residues. Germline V gene sequence: CDR1 WSHSY, CDR2 SAAADI. The CDR3 here is CASSERGGAEGNSPLHF. The CDR3 DNA follows: TGCGCCAGCAGTGAGCGTGGGGGGGCGGAGGGTAATTCACCCCTCCACTTT.

The chain has TRBV6-1 and TRBJ2-5; 9 nucleotides line up with TRBD1. V shed 3 bases and J 4 bases; nucleotides not matched to a gene: 6. Germline V lookup: CDR1 MNHNS, CDR2 SASEGT. The CDR3 is made up of 15 amino acids. This chain's CDR3 is CASSDIHRGRETQYF. The CDR3 bases are TGTGCCAGCAGTGATATACACAGGGGGCGAGAGACCCAGTACTTC.

The CDR3 DNA is TGCGCCAGCAGCTCCCGGGCAGGGCGAATAGAGACCCAGTACTTC. Its translation is CASSSRAGRIETQYF. The V gene is TRBV5-1, the J gene TRBJ2-5, with D tentatively TRBD1 (5 bases). The CDR3 has 15 amino acids. Germline loops: CDR1 SGHRS, CDR2 YFSETQ. The V end was cut by 3 bases, the J end by 4 bases, with 16 bases between.

This clone was seen many times. This chain connects TRBV19 to TRBJ1-5, with D possibly matching TRBD1 (5 bases). Germline assignment: CDR1 LNHDA and CDR2 SQIVND (reference sequence). The CDR3 spans 16 residues. Trimming removed 5 bases at V and 2 bases at J, with 16 bases between. CDR3 loop: CASSPDSSWGNQPQHF. The CDR3 DNA reads as TGTGCCAGTAGTCCAGACAGTAGCTGGGGCAATCAGCCCCAGCATTTT.

This chain connects TRBV30 to TRBJ1-2; the D gene is possibly TRBD1 (5 bases). V was shortened by 2 bases and J by 5 bases, with 12 bases between the two germline ends. Germline V CDR1 and CDR2: GTSNPN, SVGIG (reference sequence). The CDR3 runs to 13 residues. The DNA of the CDR3 is TGTGCCTGGAGTCGGGGGAACTCTTATGGCTACACCTTC. Its translation is CAWSRGNSYGYTF.

This clone turned up a few times. J is TRBJ2-7 and V is TRBV7-2; 12 bases agree with TRBD2. The CDR3 spans 15 residues. V lost 4 bases and J lost 6; bases outside the gene matches: 7. The germline CDR1 and CDR2 sequences are SGHTA and FQGNSA. The DNA of the CDR3 is TGTGCCAGCAGCTCTAGGACTAGCGGGGTGCTCGAGCAGTACTTC. This sequence encodes CASSSRTSGVLEQYF.

This clone was counted once. The chain carries TRBV4-1 and TRBJ1-6; TRBD1 is a possible D gene (6 bases). The CDR3 is made up of 16 amino acids. Germline V lookup: CDR1 MGHRA, CDR2 YSYEKL. V lost 4 bases and J lost 6, with 16 bases in between. The CDR3 loop reads CASSPSPRGANSPLHF. CDR3 coding DNA: TGCGCCAGCAGCCCGAGCCCGCGGGGGGCTAATTCACCCCTCCACTTT.

The gene calls are TRBV7-6 and TRBJ1-6, with 12 positions matching TRBD1. The CDR3 runs to 15 residues. V dropped 5 bases and J dropped 6; count of bases not matched to a gene: 2. Germline CDR1 reads SGHVS; CDR2 reads FNYEAQ. As DNA, the CDR3 is TGTGCCAGCAGCCCGGGACAGGGGGCTAATTCACCCCTCCACTTT. Translating it yields CASSPGQGANSPLHF.

This chain uses TRBV25-1 with TRBJ1-6, with D unresolved. The CDR3 sequence is 13 residues long. Per the germline V gene, CDR1 is MGHDK and CDR2 is SYGVNS. The V and J ends lost 5 bases and 3 bases respectively, with 5 bases between them. CDR3 in amino acids: CASSSDYNSPLHF. CDR3 coding DNA: TGTGCCAGCAGTTCAGACTATAATTCACCCCTCCACTTT.

The chain has TRBV19 and TRBJ1-2; 8 bases agree with TRBD1. With V trimmed by 5 bases and J by 8 bases, 16 bases remained unmatched. Germline V gene sequence: CDR1 LNHDA, CDR2 SQIVND (reference sequence). CDR3 length: 16 amino acids. The CDR3 protein is CASSAQTTGQGKGYTF. CDR3 bases: TGTGCCAGTAGTGCCCAAACAACCGGACAGGGTAAGGGCTACACCTTC.

The chain joins TRBV27 to TRBJ2-3; 9 bases align to TRBD1. Germline values: CDR1 MNHEY, CDR2 SMNVEV (reference sequence). This CDR3 contains 15 residues. The ends lost 7 bases at V and 4 bases at J; junction bases unmatched: 9. The CDR3 region is CASTPPGTGSDTQYF. The CDR3 DNA reads TGTGCCAGCACCCCTCCCGGGACAGGGTCAGATACGCAGTATTTT.

The table lists this clone with a few counts. CDR3 bases: TGTGCCAGCAACAACAGGGACTCTGGGGCCAACGTCCTGACTTTC. Protein: CASNNRDSGANVLTF. The V call is TRBV7-9, the J call TRBJ2-6, with D possibly being TRBD1 (6 bases). CDR3 size: 15 residues. Germline CDR1 and CDR2: SEHNR and FQNEAQ (reference sequence). The V gene lost 7 bases and the J gene lost 0 bases, with 10 bases spanning the gap. Combining the CDR3 with reference TRBV7-9 and TRBJ2-6 gives the whole variable domain DTGVSQNPRHKITKRGQNVTFRCDPISEHNRLYWYRQTLGQGPEFLTYFQNEAQLEKSRLLSDRFSAERPKGSFSTLEIQRTEQGDSAMYLCASNNRDSGANVLTFGAGSRLTVL.

The CDR3 nucleotides read TGTGCCAGCAGTGTTTTACCGGGGGGAGACTCCTACGAGCAGTACTTC. It is translated as CASSVLPGGDSYEQYF. V gene TRBV27 combines with J gene TRBJ2-7; 7 nucleotides line up with TRBD2. The CDR3 sequence is 16 residues long. J gave up 0 bases and V 5 bases, and 10 bases lay outside the gene matches. The germline CDR1 and CDR2 sequences are MNHEY and SMNVEV (reference sequence).

This chain joins TRBV5-1 and TRBJ1-4; TRBD1 aligns across 9 bases. CDR1 and CDR2 from the germline V gene are SGHRS and YFSETQ. The length of the CDR3 is 15 residues. The V segment lost 0 bases and the J segment 8 bases; nucleotides outside the gene matches: 5. The CDR3 loop is CASSLGGQGFEKLFF. The CDR3 DNA sequence: TGCGCCAGCAGCTTGGGAGGACAGGGGTTCGAAAAACTGTTTTTT.

A single count supports this clone. V is TRBV9 and J is TRBJ2-5, with D unclear. V was cut by 4 bases and J by 2 bases, with 3 bases left in between. Germline CDR1 and CDR2: SGDLS and YYNGEE. The CDR3 spans 11 residues. CDR3 sequence: CASSLQETQYF. CDR3 sequence (DNA): TGTGCCAGCAGCCTACAAGAGACCCAGTACTTC. The variable domain in full, with the rest retrieved from reference TRBV9 and TRBJ2-5, is DSGVTQTPKHLITATGQRVTLRCSPRSGDLSVYWYQQSLDQGLQFLIQYYNGEERAKGNILERFSAQQFPDLHSELNLSSLELGDSALYFCASSLQETQYFGPGTRLLVL.

The count of this clone is one. V and J are TRBV6-1 and TRBJ2-1, with D unclear. This CDR3 region has 16 residues. Germline lookup yields CDR1 MNHNS and CDR2 SASEGT. Between the trimmed V and J ends, which lost 3 bases and 0 bases, there was a span of 12 bases. The CDR3 is CASSEGTVSSYNEQFF. The CDR3 bases are TGTGCCAGCAGTGAGGGTACAGTTAGCTCCTACAATGAGCAGTTCTTC.

This chain joins TRBV14 and TRBJ2-4, with TRBD2 identical over 9 bases. The germline V gene has CDR1 SGHDN and CDR2 FVKESK. With 1 base clipped from V and 14 bases from J, the junction kept 12 bases outside the gene matches. The CDR3 consists of 15 residues. The CDR3 reads CASSQGGWGLARKYF. The CDR3 DNA sequence: TGTGCCAGCAGCCAAGGGGGCTGGGGACTAGCACGCAAGTACTTC.

V and J are TRBV24-1 and TRBJ2-1; D may be TRBD2 (5 bases). The CDR3 is 13 residues long. From germline, CDR1 is KGHDR and CDR2 SFDVKD. The V gene lost 5 bases and the J gene lost 9 bases, with 13 bases spanning the gap. Written as DNA, the CDR3 is TGTGCCACCAGTGTCGGGGAACGCTTTGAGCAGTTCTTC. This encodes CATSVGERFEQFF.

The chain is built from TRBV5-1 and TRBJ2-3, with no clear D. Germline V gene sequence: CDR1 SGHRS, CDR2 YFSETQ. V was clipped by 0 bases and J by 2 bases, with 16 bases between them. The CDR3 is 17 residues long. The CDR3 DNA follows: TGCGCCAGCAGCTTGGGTGGTAGTAGCCTCCTCACAGATACGCAGTATTTT. Translating gives CASSLGGSSLLTDTQYF.

The chain carries TRBV6-5 and TRBJ1-1; D remains ambiguous. The V end was cut by 5 bases, the J end by 0 bases, with 13 bases between. Germline V lookup: CDR1 MNHEY, CDR2 SVGAGI. This CDR3 has 15 residues. This chain's CDR3 is CASSQNTAMNTEAFF. CDR3 DNA sequence: TGTGCCAGCAGTCAAAACACAGCTATGAACACTGAAGCTTTCTTT.